This T cell receptor (beta chain) was observed in a study (dated by TCRdb to the mid-2010s). About the study as a whole: The study tested whether tumor-infiltrating Tregs in breast cancer are recruited from blood Tregs or converted in situ from other CD4+ T cell subsets. Broad study findings and their caveats: In terms of TCR gene usage, tumor memory CD4+ T cells clustered together with blood and lymph node memory CD4+ cells, as well as with lymph node naive CD4+ cells. Rather than covering whole repertoires, validation in the larger cohort was restricted to a single TCR beta V-J rearrangement. The TCR alpha and beta sequences of tumor-infiltrating Tregs showed the greatest overlap with tumor naive CD4+ T cells, followed by blood naive CD4+ T cells.

Full-length TCR variable regions were amplified by 5' RACE PCR with constant-region reverse primers, and semi-nested PCR with Nested Universal Primer A was subsequently performed. Using the ReliaPrep RNA Cell Miniprep System, total RNA was extracted, and the SMARTer RACE 5'/3' Kit was then used to reverse transcribe the RNA into 5'RACE-ready cDNA. An Illumina MiSeq was used to sequence the full-length TCR alpha and beta libraries, which had been barcoded with multiplex adaptors. The original methods were these. For each of nine subset-tissue groups, sequencing data from the five patients were combined, and the groups were compared by unsupervised clustering of TCR gene usage. The Morisita-Horn index, with shared sequences weighted by their contribution to each repertoire, was used to calculate repertoire similarity. Through fastp at Q25 and MiXCR, TCRdb rebuilt clones from the public reads, retaining in-frame beta chains. When rows share a CDR3 protein, they turn into one entry using the most common DNA and genes. TCRdb's processing, not the authors', yielded these V and J calls. The sample table lists 30,000 to 40,000 distinct CDR3 sequences, roughly 24% of them with a count of one. The top ten constitute 3.7% of the sample.

This clonotype was picked up many times. The antigen this receptor binds is unknown. Per-base quality was not reported, and no clone a single base away is much larger than it. Naive CD4+ T cells were purified with the Miltenyi Naive CD4+ T Cell Isolation kit, with Tregs depleted using CD25 microbeads. Tregs, naive and memory CD4+ T cells from tumor, blood and ipsilateral draining lymph nodes of a few breast cancer patients underwent full-length TCR alpha and beta sequencing. Tumor tissue and lymph nodes obtained from ipsilateral axillary dissection were perfused with PBS, minced and then digested with collagenase I and hyaluronidase. Ficoll density gradient centrifugation was used to isolate mononuclear cells from either lymph nodes or around 50 ml of peripheral blood. FACS confirmed that the sorted cell populations were more than 90% pure. Sequenced: naive CD4+ T cells sorted from a lymph node. In the paper's terms, the cell subset or site label means: naive CD4+ T cells, CD4+CD45RA+CD25-. The origin of this receptor is a female donor with breast cancer.

The nucleotide sequence reads TGTGCCAGCAGCCCAGGCCGATACAATGAGCAGTTCTTC. This codes for CASSPGRYNEQFF. The sequence joins TRBV11-2 to TRBJ2-1; there is no confident call for the D gene. As encoded in the germline V gene, CDR1 is SGHAT while CDR2 is FQNNGV. A distance of 9 bases separates the germline ends of V and J, which lose 5 bases and 4 bases respectively. Including the terminal cysteine and phenylalanine, the CDR3 comprises 13 residues. The only DNA kept is the CDR3, 39 bases in frame from the first base.